The rows below give T cell receptor beta chains drawn from one sample of a study of identical twins. TCRdb reprocessed the 5' RACE reads via MiXCR and lists one record per CDR3 protein. The sample yields about 690,000 distinct CDR3 sequences, 5.5% to 6.5% seen once. What was sequenced was naive T cells sorted from blood. The receptors were gathered from a man younger than 35 in good health. The CDR3 runs from the conserved cysteine through the conserved F or W. Each record gives: J gene, V gene, CDR3 protein.

>TRBJ2-3|TRBV6-5
CASSYSKRGGLDTQYF
>TRBJ1-1|TRBV12-5
CASGLVIGGHLPTEAFF
>TRBJ1-5|TRBV6-2/TRBV6-3
CASREYGVRNQPQHF
>TRBJ2-5|TRBV12-3/TRBV12-4
CASSHRLAGLAQETQYF
>TRBJ1-5|TRBV6-5
CASSYSARTGGADQPQHF
>TRBJ1-4|TRBV6-2/TRBV6-3
CASSSTTGAPTNEKLFF
>TRBJ1-1|TRBV6-5
CATTGGTEAFF
>TRBJ2-2|TRBV24-1
CATRGTERNTGELFF
>TRBJ2-3|TRBV5-6
CASSLAGREYTDTQYF
>TRBJ2-7|TRBV20-1
CSAPADHPSEQYF
>TRBJ2-2|TRBV3-1
CASTPSGSGTGELFF
>TRBJ1-6|TRBV27
CASSLGTANSPLHF
>TRBJ2-2|TRBV12-3/TRBV12-4
CASSFLYREGTGELFF
>TRBJ1-3|TRBV20-1
CSARTGGNTIYF
>TRBJ2-3|TRBV7-2
CASSGAGDTQYF
>TRBJ2-2|TRBV7-2
CASSLGPLAGQRTGELFF
>TRBJ1-5|TRBV20-1
CSARASPGNQPQHF
>TRBJ1-2|TRBV20-1
CSAPSGRGYTF
>TRBJ1-2|TRBV6-1
CASSPRGGGHYGYTF
>TRBJ2-2|TRBV4-1
CASSQDEGGPGELFF
>TRBJ2-7|TRBV6-2/TRBV6-3
CASSLRRTQYEQYF
>TRBJ2-2|TRBV27
CASSLSQFIFANTGELFF
>TRBJ1-1|TRBV5-1
CASSLGAGGANTEAFF
>TRBJ2-3|TRBV24-1
CATVSDTDTQYF
>TRBJ2-1|TRBV7-3
CASSVSGADNEQFF
>TRBJ2-1|TRBV12-3/TRBV12-4
CASSDPEQGGFYNEQFF
>TRBJ2-4|TRBV30
CAWRRTAPKNIQYF
>TRBJ2-5|TRBV15
CATSRDPSETQYF
>TRBJ2-5|TRBV28
CASRGLAGPETQYF
>TRBJ2-2|TRBV7-7
CASSAASGRFGELFF
>TRBJ2-2|TRBV7-8
CASSWGLAGERGTGELFF
>TRBJ2-5|TRBV30
CAWSVSGGKETQYF
>TRBJ2-3|TRBV2
CASSETETPTDTQYF
>TRBJ1-3|TRBV6-5
CASSSSYSGNTIYF
>TRBJ2-1|TRBV7-6
CASSFTSGRSYNEQFF
>TRBJ2-1|TRBV12-3/TRBV12-4
CASTLFGGDNEQFF
>TRBJ1-1|TRBV5-5
CASRKTHTEAFF
>TRBJ2-2|TRBV10-1
CASSPGLAASTGELFF
>TRBJ1-5|TRBV20-1
CSARGQENQPQHF
>TRBJ2-5|TRBV29-1
CSVEEGSETQYF
>TRBJ2-2|TRBV7-9
CASSFPKVGGELFF
>TRBJ2-3|TRBV20-1
CSARDFGRGRTDTQYF
>TRBJ1-3|TRBV25-1
CASTPFGGSGGNTIYF
>TRBJ1-2|TRBV20-1
CSARGFYGYTF
>TRBJ1-1|TRBV5-1
CASSAAQNTEAFF
>TRBJ1-2|TRBV5-1
CASSPPDPGGYTF
>TRBJ2-1|TRBV2
CASRRVGGEQFF
>TRBJ1-5|TRBV6-1
CASSKGGQGGQPQHF
>TRBJ2-3|TRBV28
CASRQGLAGVEDTQYF
>TRBJ2-5|TRBV5-1
CASSLGFKAGRDKETQYF
>TRBJ1-1|TRBV28
CASSSLGRAERRTEAFF